What follows are 10 T cell receptor beta chains derived from one specimen sequenced in a study of T cell changes during pregnancy in multiple sclerosis. Assay used: immunoSEQ multiplex PCR; TCRdb lists only in-frame clones, some missing. The sample holds tens of thousands of clones, approximately 92% seen once. Sample: peripheral blood, taken before pregnancy. These receptors all come from a female donor with multiple sclerosis, enrolled in a pregnancy study.

The chain carries TRBV27 and TRBJ2-7; perhaps TRBD2 as D (5 bases). V lost 5 bases to trimming and J lost 1 base, with 15 bases between them. The CDR3 has 15 amino acids. Germline values: CDR1 MNHEY, CDR2 SMNVEV (reference sequence). CDR3 sequence (DNA): TGTGCCAGCAGTCGGGTGTTCGGGGTTTCCTACGAGCAGTACTTC. Translating gives CASSRVFGVSYEQYF.

The chain recombines TRBV7-9 with TRBJ2-1; D ambiguous. This CDR3 contains 13 residues. Trimming shortened V by 0 bases and J by 9 bases, and 9 bases separated the two germline ends. Germline values: CDR1 SEHNR, CDR2 FQNEAQ (reference sequence). Here the CDR3 reads CASSLAQYGEQFF. As DNA, the CDR3 is TGTGCCAGCAGCTTAGCCCAGTATGGTGAGCAGTTCTTC.

This chain uses TRBV14 with TRBJ2-7, with 16 bases that match TRBD2. Per germline, CDR1 SGHDN and CDR2 FVKESK. This CDR3 is 18 amino acids long. With 4 bases clipped from V and 4 bases from J, the junction kept 10 bases outside the gene matches. The CDR3 loop is CASSRSGLAGGAGYEQYF. The CDR3 bases are TGTGCCAGCAGCCGATCGGGACTAGCGGGAGGGGCCGGGTACGAGCAGTACTTC.

The chain couples TRBV5-4 to TRBJ2-1; 8 bases line up with TRBD2. The germline gives CDR1 SGHNT, CDR2 YYREEE (reference sequence). V was pared by 2 bases and J by 5 bases, with 6 bases of the junction left unmatched. This CDR3 region has 15 residues. The CDR3 DNA follows: TGTGCCAGCAGCTTACTTACTAGCGGAAACAATGAGCAGTTCTTC. This encodes CASSLLTSGNNEQFF.

The CDR3 sequence: CASSYSASGRGYEQYF. In DNA form, the CDR3 reads TGTGCCAGCAGTTACTCGGCTAGCGGGAGGGGGTACGAGCAGTACTTC. The rearrangement joins TRBV6-6 to TRBJ2-7; 12 bases fit TRBD2. This CDR3 region has 16 residues. With V trimmed by 0 bases and J by 4 bases, 4 bases remained unmatched. From germline, CDR1 is MNHNY and CDR2 SVGAGI (reference sequence).

This clone has just one count. V gene TRBV23-1 combines with J gene TRBJ1-2, with a weak D call TRBD1 (6 bases). TRBV23-1 is marked as an open reading frame, function uncertain. V lost 9 bases to trimming and J lost 10 bases, with 18 bases between them. The CDR3 is made up of 12 amino acids. CDR3: CASPLRGALYTF. The CDR3 bases are TGCGCCAGTCCCCTCAGGGGAGCACTCTACACCTTC.

V gene TRBV18 combines with J gene TRBJ2-6; 12 bases agree with TRBD1. The junction had 7 bases not matched to a gene; V was cut back by 1 base and J by 3 bases. The CDR3 runs 19 residues. Per germline, CDR1 KGHSH and CDR2 LQKENI. The DNA of the CDR3 is TGTGCCAGCTCACCACTCCCGGGACAGGGGGCGCGTGGGGCCAACGTCCTGACTTTC. Encoded protein: CASSPLPGQGARGANVLTF.

The rearrangement links TRBV7-9 to TRBJ1-1; TRBD1 might be the D (6 bases). V lost 0 bases and J lost 1, with 6 bases in between. The germline V gene has CDR1 SEHNR and CDR2 FQNEAQ (reference sequence). The CDR3 contains 14 residues. The CDR3 spells CASSLAGQNTEAFF. The CDR3, as DNA: TGTGCCAGCAGCTTAGCGGGACAGAACACTGAAGCTTTCTTT.

The CDR3 protein is CASSQVLGAPNIQYF. Written as DNA, the CDR3 is TGCGCCAGCAGCCAAGTCCTGGGGGCGCCAAACATTCAGTACTTC. This chain joins TRBV4-1 and TRBJ2-4; a possible D gene is TRBD1 (6 bases). The CDR3 consists of 15 residues. Germline assignment: CDR1 MGHRA and CDR2 YSYEKL. V gave up 1 base and J gave up 6 bases, with 13 bases separating them.

The chain recombines TRBV15 with TRBJ2-5, with D possibly matching TRBD2 (6 bases). V dropped 7 bases and J dropped 3 bases, with 12 bases sitting between them. Germline CDR1 is LNHNV and CDR2 is YYDKDF (reference sequence). The CDR3 runs to 13 residues. CDR3 residues: CATTGEEKETQYF. In DNA form, the CDR3 reads TGTGCCACCACGGGGGAGGAGAAAGAGACCCAGTACTTC.